These 6 T cell receptor beta chains were sequenced from one sample in a study of blood T cell repertoires in COVID-19. Libraries were prepared by immunoSEQ multiplex PCR; TCRdb keeps only in-frame clonotypes and omits some of them. The repertoire holds 130,000 to 150,000 clones, with just under 85% as singletons. The specimen was peripheral blood. The receptors were gathered from a woman aged 40 to 55 with active or convalescent COVID-19.

CDR3 nucleotide sequence: TGTGCCAGCAGCTTAGCTGGACAGGGAGTAACTAGCTACACCTTC. Translating it yields CASSLAGQGVTSYTF. The chain combines TRBV7-6 with TRBJ1-2, with TRBD1 matching over 8 bases. V shed 0 bases, J shed 9 bases, and the junction held 9 bases outside the gene matches. The CDR3 has 15 amino acids. Germline assignment: CDR1 SGHVS and CDR2 FNYEAQ.

The chain has TRBV20-1 and TRBJ2-3, with 10 nucleotides matching TRBD2. There are 15 residues in the CDR3. V was clipped by 3 bases and J by 4 bases; unmatched bases: 7. CDR1 and CDR2 (germline): DFQATT, SNEGSKA (reference sequence). CDR3 in amino acids: CSASEAGGGADTQYF. CDR3 in DNA: TGCAGTGCTAGTGAAGCGGGAGGGGGAGCAGATACGCAGTATTTT.

The chain recombines TRBV11-2 with TRBJ2-7, with 10 bases lining up with TRBD1. From germline, CDR1 is SGHAT and CDR2 FQNNGV. Trimming cost V 4 bases and J 4 bases; bases outside gene matches: 1. The CDR3 covers 13 residues. The CDR3 protein is CASSSGQGYEQYF. CDR3 DNA sequence: TGTGCCAGCAGCTCGGGACAGGGGTACGAGCAGTACTTC.

The rearrangement links TRBV28 to TRBJ1-5, with D perhaps matching TRBD1 (6 bases). Germline values: CDR1 MDHEN, CDR2 SYDVKM. The CDR3 totals 15 residues. V lost 6 bases, J lost 5 bases, and 17 bases lay in between. CDR3 nucleotides: TGTGCCAGCAGCCGGGAGGGGCAGGGGTATCAGCCCCAGCATTTT. Protein: CASSREGQGYQPQHF.

This clone was found once. V usage is TRBV28 and J usage is TRBJ2-7; 15 positions match TRBD2. This CDR3 is built from 16 residues. Trimming took 5 bases from V and 9 from J; bases not matched to a gene: 11. The germline gives CDR1 MDHEN, CDR2 SYDVKM. This CDR3 is CASSPPGTSGRSGQYF. The CDR3 DNA is TGTGCCAGCAGTCCGCCCGGGACTAGCGGGAGGTCGGGGCAGTACTTC.

This clone came up a few times. CDR3 sequence (DNA): TGTGCCAGCAGCTTAACTGGGGCAGCAGCTTCCTACAATGAGCAGTTCTTC. The encoded protein is CASSLTGAAASYNEQFF. The chain combines TRBV7-2 with TRBJ2-1; weak D call: TRBD1 (5 bases). Germline V lookup: CDR1 SGHTA, CDR2 FQGNSA. The CDR3 sequence is 17 residues long. With 2 bases removed from V and 1 base from J, the gap between germline ends came to 15 bases.